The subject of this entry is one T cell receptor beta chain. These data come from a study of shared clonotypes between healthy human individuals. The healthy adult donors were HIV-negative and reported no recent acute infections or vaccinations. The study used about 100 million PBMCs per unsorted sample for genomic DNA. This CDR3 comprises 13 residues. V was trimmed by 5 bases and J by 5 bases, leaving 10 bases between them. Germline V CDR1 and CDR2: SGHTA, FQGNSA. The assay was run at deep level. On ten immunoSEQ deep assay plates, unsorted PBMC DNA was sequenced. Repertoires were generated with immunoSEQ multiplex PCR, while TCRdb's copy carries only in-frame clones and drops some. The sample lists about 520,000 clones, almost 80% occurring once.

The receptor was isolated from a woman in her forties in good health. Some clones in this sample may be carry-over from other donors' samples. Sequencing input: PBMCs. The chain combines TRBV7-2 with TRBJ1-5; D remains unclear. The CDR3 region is CASSAREDQPQHF. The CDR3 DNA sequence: TGTGCCAGCAGCGCACGGGAGGATCAGCCCCAGCATTTT. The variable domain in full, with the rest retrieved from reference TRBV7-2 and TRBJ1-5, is GAGVSQSPSNKVTEKGKDVELRCDPISGHTALYWYRQSLGQGLEFLIYFQGNSAPDKSGLPSDRFSAERTGGSVSTLTIQRTQQEDSAVYLCASSAREDQPQHFGDGTRLSIL.